This TCR beta chain was sequenced for a study of technical replicates of blood from a handful of donors (dated by TCRdb to 2016 to 2017). Of note for this clone: It lacks a known antigen. No much larger clone exists at a distance of one base, and base qualities are not known.

To prepare the library, the immunoSEQ multiplex PCR assay was applied. TCRdb's version of the immuneACCESS table is confined to in-frame rearrangements and falls short of the full clone set. An unresolved V gene accounts for under half of the shortfall where checked; the remainder is of unknown origin. Recorded for this sample are roughly 100,000 clones; around 96% of them occurred a single time. Of the sample, around 0.35% falls within the top ten clones. The germline V gene yields SGHTA for CDR1 and FQGNSA for CDR2. Relative to germline, V is 1 base shorter and J is 0 bases shorter, with 10 bases between their ends. The CDR3 measures 15 amino acids from cysteine to phenylalanine. The only DNA kept is the CDR3, 45 bases in frame from the first base.

The receptor was isolated from a human donor in good health. The sequence is built from TRBV7-2 and TRBJ2-7; confidence is insufficient to name the D gene. Specimen: T cells isolated from PBMCs. The DNA is as follows: TGTGCCAGCAGCTTAGACACCCGGAGCTCCTACGAGCAGTACTTC. Its protein is CASSLDTRSSYEQYF. The CDR3 plus the reference TRBV7-2 and TRBJ2-7 genes for the other parts give the full variable domain: GAGVSQSPSNKVTEKGKDVELRCDPISGHTALYWYRQSLGQGLEFLIYFQGNSAPDKSGLPSDRFSAERTGGSVSTLTIQRTQQEDSAVYLCASSLDTRSSYEQYFGPGTRLTVT.